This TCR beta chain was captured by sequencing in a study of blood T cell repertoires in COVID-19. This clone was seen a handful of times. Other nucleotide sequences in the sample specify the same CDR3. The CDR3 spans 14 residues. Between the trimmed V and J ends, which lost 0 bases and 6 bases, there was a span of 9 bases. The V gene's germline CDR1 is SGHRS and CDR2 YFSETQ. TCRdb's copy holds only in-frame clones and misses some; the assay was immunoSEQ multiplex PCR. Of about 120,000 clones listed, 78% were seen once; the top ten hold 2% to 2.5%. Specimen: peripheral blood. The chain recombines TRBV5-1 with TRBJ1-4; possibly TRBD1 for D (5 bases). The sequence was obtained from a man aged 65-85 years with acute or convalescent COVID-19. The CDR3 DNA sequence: TGCGCCAGCAGCTTGGTAGGAGGGGATGAAAAACTGTTTTTT. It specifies CASSLVGGDEKLFF.